Here is one T cell receptor beta chain with its context. These data originate in a study of technical replicates of blood from a few donors. Sequenced by immunoSEQ multiplex PCR; TCRdb stores in-frame clones only, minus some. This repertoire shows about 97,000 clones, about 95% found once; its top ten account for over 0.25%. This TCR derives from a human donor in good health. Specimen: T cells isolated from PBMCs.

This CDR3 is CASSLTAPTTDTQYF. The DNA for the CDR3 is TGTGCCAGCAGCTTGACAGCGCCGACCACAGATACGCAGTATTTT. The genes are TRBV7-9 and TRBJ2-3; possible D gene TRBD1, 5 bases. Germline CDR1 is SEHNR and CDR2 is FQNEAQ (reference sequence). The CDR3 covers 15 residues. V was cut by 3 bases and J by 2 bases, with 12 bases left in between.